This T cell receptor beta chain was captured in a study of blood T cell repertoires in COVID-19. Study-level information: The origin of the acute and convalescent COVID-19 samples was the United States, Italy and Spain. PBMCs, B-cell-depleted T cells, or T cells were the source of the cDNA or gDNA that made up the material.

Original handling: How many nucleated cells were present was estimated from reference gene primer amplification. This table comes from immunoSEQ multiplex PCR, and its TCRdb copy is limited to in-frame clones, with some not included. V and J calls and clone size come straight from that table; D and trimming were deduced from the DNA. The data contain about 370,000 clones, 80% to 90% of them singletons. Recruits, aged roughly 18 to 100 years, lived in around 24 US areas. The germline CDR1 and CDR2 sequences are SGHTA and FQGNSA. The V end lost 4 bases, the J end lost 0 bases, and 13 bases lay between the germline ends. The CDR3 loop spans 16 amino acids.

The sequence was obtained from a man aged 18 to 29 who had recovered from COVID-19. This chain links TRBV7-2 with TRBJ1-3, with D perhaps matching TRBD1 (5 bases). Specimen: PBMCs or T cells enriched from blood (not recorded which). The CDR3 here is CASSSRREYSGNTIYF. Written as DNA, the CDR3 is TGTGCCAGCAGCTCCCGCAGGGAATACTCTGGAAACACCATATATTTT.